The sequence of this T cell receptor (beta chain) was determined in a study of CD8+CD57+ T cells in acquired aplastic anemia. Study-level information: Mean DNA quantity obtained from sorted CD4+ and CD8+ cells was 2.5 to 4 ug.

Whoever was chosen for sequencing had shown CD8+CD57+ cell expansion by flow cytometry. This clonotype was observed at least ten times. CDR1 is PRHDT, CDR2 FYEKMQ, per germline (reference sequence). CDR3 length equals 16 residues. V dropped 5 bases and J dropped 1; count of bases not matched to a gene: 8. Genomic DNA served as template for TCR beta VDJ and CDR3 profiling. TCRdb redid the calling of the reads with MiXCR, one entry per CDR3 protein. The sample includes approximately 190,000 distinct CDR3 sequences, roughly half of them seen just once. This TCR was recovered from a human donor with aplastic anemia. Sequencing was performed on sorted CD4+, CD8+, or CD8+CD57+ T cells (not recorded which) from PBMCs. The chain combines TRBV13 with TRBJ2-5, with TRBD2 matching over 9 bases. The CDR3, as DNA: TGTGCCAGCAGCCCCCGACTAGCGGACCCCCAAGAGACCCAGTACTTC. Translating gives CASSPRLADPQETQYF.